This section outlines one T cell receptor (beta chain) sequence together with its context. Its cognate antigen is unknown. This sample is drawn from a study of cytomegalovirus exposure and HLA in healthy donors. General study results and limits: Approximately 17,000 TCR beta sequences were associated with HLA alleles at 0.05 false discovery rate in a later analysis.

The PCR ran on 60 Vbeta and 13 Jbeta primers. Some clones are missing from TCRdb's copy, which holds only in-frame ones; the method was immunoSEQ multiplex PCR. The sample comprises about 160,000 clones, about 80% of which are singletons, and less than 4.5% rests with the top ten. The clonotype comes from a young man in good health and CMV-seropositive. Sequenced input: PBMCs.

This chain's CDR3 is CASSQNPGQGRGEQYF. For the CDR3, the DNA is TGCGCCAGCAGCCAAAACCCAGGACAGGGGAGAGGCGAGCAGTACTTC. V is TRBV4-3 and J is TRBJ2-7; 9 bases align to TRBD1. The J segment lost 6 bases and the V segment lost 2 bases, leaving 11 bases of the junction unmatched. The CDR3 runs to 16 residues. The germline CDR1 and CDR2 sequences are LGHNA and YSLEER.